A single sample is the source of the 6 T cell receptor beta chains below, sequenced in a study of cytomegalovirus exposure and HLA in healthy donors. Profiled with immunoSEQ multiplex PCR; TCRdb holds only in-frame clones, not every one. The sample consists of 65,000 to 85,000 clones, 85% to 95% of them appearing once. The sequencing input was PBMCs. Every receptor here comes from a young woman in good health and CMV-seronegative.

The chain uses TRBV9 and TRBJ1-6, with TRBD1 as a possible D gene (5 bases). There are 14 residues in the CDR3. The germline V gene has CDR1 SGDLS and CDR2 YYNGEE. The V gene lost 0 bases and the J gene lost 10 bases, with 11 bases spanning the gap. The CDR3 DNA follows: TGTGCCAGCAGCGTAGGCCAGGGAAGGTCACCCCTCCACTTT. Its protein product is CASSVGQGRSPLHF.

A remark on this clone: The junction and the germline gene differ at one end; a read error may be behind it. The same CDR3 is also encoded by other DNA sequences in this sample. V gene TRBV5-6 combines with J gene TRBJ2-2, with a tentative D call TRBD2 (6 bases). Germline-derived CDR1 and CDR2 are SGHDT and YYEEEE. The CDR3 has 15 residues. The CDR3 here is CASTLVVGSGGELFF. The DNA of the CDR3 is TGTGCCAGCACCCTGGTGGTGGGTAGCGGCGGGGAGCTATTTTTT.

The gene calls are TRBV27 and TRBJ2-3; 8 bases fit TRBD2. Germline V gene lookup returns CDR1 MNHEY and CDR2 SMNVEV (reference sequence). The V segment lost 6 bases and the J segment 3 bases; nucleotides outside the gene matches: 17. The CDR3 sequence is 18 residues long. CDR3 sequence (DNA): TGTGCCAGCAGCCTTGGCCTAGCGGGTCATAACCCAACAGATACGCAGTATTTT. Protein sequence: CASSLGLAGHNPTDTQYF.

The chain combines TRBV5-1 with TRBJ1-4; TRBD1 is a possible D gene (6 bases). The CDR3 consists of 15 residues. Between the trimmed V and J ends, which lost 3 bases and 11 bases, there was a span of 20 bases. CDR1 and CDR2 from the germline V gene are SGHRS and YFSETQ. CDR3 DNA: TGCGCCAGCAGCTCCGGTGGGGGCAGAAGAGGGAAACTGTTTTTT. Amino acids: CASSSGGGRRGKLFF. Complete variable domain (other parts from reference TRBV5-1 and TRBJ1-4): KAGVTQTPRYLIKTRGQQVTLSCSPISGHRSVSWYQQTPGQGLQFLFEYFSETQRNKGNFPGRFSGRQFSNSRSEMNVSTLELGDSALYLCASSSGGGRRGKLFFGSGTQLSVL.

The CDR3: CASSQDGYGTRHF. The DNA of the CDR3 is TGCGCCAGCAGCCAAGATGGCTACGGGACAAGGCATTTT. The chain has TRBV4-3 and TRBJ1-5, with TRBD1 as a possible D gene (6 bases). This CDR3 has 13 amino acids. Trimming cost V 0 bases and J 15 bases, with 15 bases left between them. The germline V gene has CDR1 LGHNA and CDR2 YSLEER.

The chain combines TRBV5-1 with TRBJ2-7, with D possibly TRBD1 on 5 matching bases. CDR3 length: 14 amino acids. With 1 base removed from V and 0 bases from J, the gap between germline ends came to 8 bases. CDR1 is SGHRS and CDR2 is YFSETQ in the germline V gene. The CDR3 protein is CASSLLDNSYEQYF. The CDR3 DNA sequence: TGCGCCAGCAGCTTGTTGGACAACTCCTACGAGCAGTACTTC.